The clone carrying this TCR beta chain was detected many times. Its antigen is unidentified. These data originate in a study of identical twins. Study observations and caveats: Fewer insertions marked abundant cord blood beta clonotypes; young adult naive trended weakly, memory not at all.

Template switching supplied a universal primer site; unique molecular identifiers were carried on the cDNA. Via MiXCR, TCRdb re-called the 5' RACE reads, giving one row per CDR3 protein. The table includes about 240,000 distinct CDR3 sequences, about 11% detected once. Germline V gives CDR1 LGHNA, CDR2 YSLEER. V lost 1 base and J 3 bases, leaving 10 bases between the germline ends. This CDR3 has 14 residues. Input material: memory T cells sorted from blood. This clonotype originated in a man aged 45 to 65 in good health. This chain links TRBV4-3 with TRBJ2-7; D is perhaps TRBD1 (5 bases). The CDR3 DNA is TGCGCCAGCAGCCAAGTAACCGGACACTACGAGCAGTACTTC. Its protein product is CASSQVTGHYEQYF.